The 10 T cell receptor beta chains given below trace back to one sample, sequenced in a study of blood T cell repertoires in COVID-19. Method: immunoSEQ multiplex PCR; TCRdb's copy keeps in-frame clones and lacks some. The sample yields 300,000 to 450,000 clones, less than 85% seen once. Source material: peripheral blood. Receptors originate from a woman aged 18-30 years with acute or convalescent COVID-19.

This clone was counted only a few times. J is TRBJ1-1 and V is TRBV6-1; 9 nucleotides match TRBD1. V was pared by 3 bases and J by 0 bases, with 8 bases of the junction left unmatched. Germline V CDR1 and CDR2: MNHNS, SASEGT. CDR3 size: 17 residues. The CDR3: CASSEGQGGPLNTEAFF. Here the CDR3 DNA reads TGTGCCAGCAGTGAGGGACAGGGAGGTCCCCTGAACACTGAAGCTTTCTTT.

In its sample, this clone was seen a few times. The chain employs TRBV30 and TRBJ1-1, with D maybe TRBD1 (6 bases). Trimming stripped 4 bases from V and 4 bases from J, with 13 bases between. The CDR3 covers 13 residues. Looked up from germline, CDR1 is GTSNPN and CDR2 is SVGIG (reference sequence). The CDR3 is CAWTRTVGTEAFF. Written as DNA, the CDR3 is TGTGCCTGGACAAGGACAGTCGGCACTGAAGCTTTCTTT.

This clone was observed a single time. The CDR3 here is CARGTGPANQPQHF. CDR3 nucleotide sequence: TGTGCCAGGGGGACAGGCCCTGCCAATCAGCCCCAGCATTTT. The chain employs TRBV2 and TRBJ1-5, with 8 nucleotides matching TRBD1. The CDR3 extends over 14 amino acids. Unmatched junction bases numbered 7, after V lost 9 bases and J lost 3 bases. Germline V gene data show CDR1 as SNHLY and CDR2 as FYNNEI.

The J gene is TRBJ2-1, the V gene TRBV7-2; no definite D call. Per germline, CDR1 SGHTA and CDR2 FQGNSA. This CDR3 has 15 residues. The V and J ends lost 1 base and 5 bases respectively, with 12 bases between them. The CDR3 DNA follows: TGTGCCAGCAGCTTAGGAACAGACCTAAACAATGAGCAGTTCTTC. Encoded protein: CASSLGTDLNNEQFF.

This sequence joins TRBV29-1 and TRBJ1-1; tentative D call: TRBD1 (6 bases). CDR1 SQVTM and CDR2 ANQGSEA come from the germline V gene. V gave up 8 bases and J gave up 6 bases, with 16 bases separating them. This CDR3 has 12 residues. The CDR3, as DNA: TGCAGCCGACGGGACATTGGGTCTGAAGCTTTCTTT. This codes for CSRRDIGSEAFF.

V is TRBV29-1 and J is TRBJ2-1; 8 bases map to TRBD1. Germline V CDR1 and CDR2: SQVTM, ANQGSEA. The J segment lost 7 bases and the V segment lost 4 bases, leaving 3 bases of the junction unmatched. CDR3 length: 12 amino acids. CDR3 bases: TGCAGCGTTGGACAGGGGTTGAATGAGCAGTTCTTC. Protein: CSVGQGLNEQFF.

The chain recombines TRBV19 with TRBJ1-5, with 7 bases fitting TRBD1. This CDR3 has 16 amino acids. Germline trimming cut 6 bases from V and 7 bases from J; bases unmatched to any gene: 15. Germline CDR1 and CDR2: LNHDA and SQIVND (reference sequence). The CDR3 DNA reads TGTGCCAGTAGCGACTTACAGGGGATATTCAAGCAGCCCCAGCATTTT. Translation gives CASSDLQGIFKQPQHF.

V is TRBV18 and J is TRBJ2-7; 8 nucleotides line up with TRBD2. The length of the CDR3 is 15 residues. From germline, CDR1 is KGHSH and CDR2 LQKENI. Germline trimming cut 4 bases from V and 0 bases from J; bases unmatched to any gene: 5. CDR3 in DNA: TGTGCCAGCTCACTTGCCGGGGGGGGCTCCTACGAGCAGTACTTC. Its protein is CASSLAGGGSYEQYF.

The V and J genes are TRBV3-1 (or the pseudogene TRBV3-2) and TRBJ2-1; 9 bases align to TRBD1. Germline V gene data show CDR1 as LGHDT and CDR2 as YNNKEL (reference sequence). Trimming took 3 bases from V and 5 from J; bases not matched to a gene: 17. CDR3 length: 19 residues. The CDR3 spells CASSQVMLSGQGGNNEQFF. DNA for the CDR3: TGTGCCAGCAGCCAGGTGATGCTCTCGGGACAGGGAGGAAACAATGAGCAGTTCTTC.

The V gene is TRBV2, the J gene TRBJ2-5, with 8 positions matching TRBD2. Germline loops: CDR1 SNHLY, CDR2 FYNNEI. V shed 6 bases, J shed 7 bases, and the junction held 16 bases outside the gene matches. The CDR3 has 16 amino acids. This CDR3 is CASRKAGEVPPRTQYF. CDR3 bases: TGTGCCAGCAGAAAAGCGGGGGAAGTCCCCCCGAGGACCCAGTACTTC. The variable domain in full, completed from reference TRBV2 and TRBJ2-5, reads EPEVTQTPSHQVTQMGQEVILRCVPISNHLYFYWYRQILGQKVEFLVSFYNNEISEKSEIFDDQFSVERPDGSNFTLKIRSTKLEDSAMYFCASRKAGEVPPRTQYFGPGTRLLVL.